These T cell receptor beta chains were read from a single sample in a study of blood T cell repertoires in COVID-19. TCRdb keeps only in-frame clones here, not all; method: immunoSEQ multiplex PCR. The sample gives about 65,000 clones, approximately 77% of which show up once; approximately 30% is in the top ten. The source material was peripheral blood. These receptors all come from a human donor in a cohort sampled during active COVID-19. Each CDR3 is given with its conserved first and last residue. Each record gives: V gene, J gene, D gene, clone size, CDR3 protein, CDR3 DNA. A D gene is named only where the DNA matches it firmly. The listing skips clone size in some rows; elsewhere it reads once, few, many or a size class.

>TRBV28|TRBJ1-1|.|.
CASSSTSGTLNTEAFF
TGTGCCAGCAGCTCCACTTCCGGGACATTGAACACTGAAGCTTTCTTT
>TRBV19|TRBJ2-3|TRBD2|.
CASSMRVAGAGTDTQYF
TGTGCCAGTAGTATGAGGGTAGCGGGGGCGGGCACAGATACGCAGTATTTT
>TRBV9|TRBJ2-7|.|.
CASSVEGLSYEQYF
TGTGCCAGCAGCGTAGAAGGACTCTCCTACGAGCAGTACTTC
>TRBV2|TRBJ2-2|.|.
CASSGGLGNTGELFF
TGTGCCAGCAGTGGGGGGCTCGGGAACACCGGGGAGCTGTTTTTT
>TRBV25-1|TRBJ1-3|TRBD1|.
CASSPPTGAYSGNTIYF
TGTGCCAGCAGTCCTCCGACAGGGGCCTACTCTGGAAACACCATATATTTT
>TRBV27|TRBJ2-3|TRBD2|.
CASTLLAGGPTGTDTQYF
TGTGCCAGCACCCTACTAGCGGGAGGGCCAACGGGCACAGATACGCAGTATTTT
>TRBV19|TRBJ2-7|TRBD1|.
CASSTGQGYEQYF
TGTGCCAGTAGTACGGGACAGGGCTACGAGCAGTACTTC
>TRBV5-1|TRBJ2-5|.|.
CAVSKAGALGETQYF
TGCGCCGTTTCAAAGGCAGGGGCCCTTGGAGAGACCCAGTACTTC
>TRBV29-1|TRBJ1-4|TRBD1|.
CSARGQHEKLFF
TGCAGCGCCCGGGGACAGCATGAAAAACTGTTTTTT
>TRBV10-3|TRBJ1-2|.|.
CAISESRGSHGYTF
TGTGCCATCAGTGAGTCTAGGGGATCTCATGGCTACACCTTC
>TRBV5-6|TRBJ1-2|.|.
CASSVDSYGYTF
TGTGCCAGCAGCGTTGACAGCTATGGCTACACCTTC
>TRBV4-2|TRBJ1-2|TRBD1|once
CASSQDPRYTGDRGLLNYGYTF
TGTGCCAGCAGCCAAGACCCTCGTTACACCGGGGACAGGGGGCTTCTTAACTATGGCTACACCTTC
>TRBV28|TRBJ1-2|.|.
CASSLGRGRGYTF
TGTGCCAGCAGTTTGGGCAGGGGCAGGGGCTACACCTTC
>TRBV6-5|TRBJ1-1|.|once
CATTHRGTANTEAFF
TGTGCCACCACCCACCGCGGGACCGCTAACACTGAAGCTTTCTTT
>TRBV4-3|TRBJ1-5|TRBD1|.
CASSQDHGTGGLQPQHF
TGCGCCAGCAGCCAAGATCATGGGACAGGGGGTCTTCAGCCCCAGCATTTT
>TRBV2|TRBJ2-7|.|.
CASSLRQTSYEQYF
TGTGCCAGCAGCTTGAGACAGACTTCCTACGAGCAGTACTTC
>TRBV9|TRBJ1-5|.|.
CASSVGRGQPQHF
TGTGCCAGCAGCGTAGGTCGGGGTCAGCCCCAGCATTTT
>TRBV4-1|TRBJ2-7|.|.
CASSQEISRIYEQYF
TGCGCCAGCAGCCAAGAAATTTCCAGGATCTACGAGCAGTACTTC
>TRBV24-1|TRBJ2-1|TRBD2|.
CATSETSGNNEQFF
TGTGCCACCAGTGAGACTAGCGGGAACAATGAGCAGTTCTTC
>TRBV10-3|TRBJ2-6|.|few
CAITPGDGLSGANVLTF
TGTGCCATCACCCCAGGGGACGGACTCTCTGGGGCCAACGTCCTGACTTTC
>TRBV4-3|TRBJ1-1|.|.
CASSQDRAGTEAFF
TGCGCCAGCAGCCAAGACAGGGCTGGAACTGAAGCTTTCTTT
>TRBV4-3|TRBJ2-2|.|.
CASSQSRYAGELFF
TGCGCCAGCAGCCAATCTAGATATGCCGGGGAGCTGTTTTTT
>TRBV4-2|TRBJ2-1|.|once
CASSQDRPRNEQFF
TGTGCCAGCAGCCAAGATCGTCCCCGCAATGAGCAGTTCTTC
>TRBV5-1|TRBJ2-2|.|.
CASSLDAGGTGELFF
TGCGCCAGCAGCTTGGACGCGGGCGGGACCGGGGAGCTGTTTTTT
>TRBV11-2|TRBJ1-6|.|.
CASRLPGKGSPLHF
TGTGCCAGCAGATTACCCGGGAAGGGTTCACCCCTCCACTTT
>TRBV30|TRBJ1-6|.|few
CAWSLISGSSYNSPLHF
TGTGCCTGGAGTCTCATTTCGGGGAGCTCCTATAATTCACCCCTCCACTTT
>TRBV6-5|TRBJ2-7|.|many
CASSYSGAYEQYF
TGTGCCAGCAGTTACTCAGGGGCCTACGAGCAGTACTTC
>TRBV12-3/TRBV12-4|TRBJ1-4|.|.
CASSGLDEKLFF
TGTGCCAGCAGCGGTTTGGATGAAAAACTGTTTTTT
>TRBV7-2|TRBJ2-7|TRBD2|.
CASSGGTSGYSYEQYF
TGTGCCAGCAGCGGGGGGACTAGCGGTTACTCCTACGAGCAGTACTTC
>TRBV11-2|TRBJ1-1|TRBD1|.
CASSLDIRGRHTEAFF
TGTGCCAGCAGCTTAGATATCAGGGGGCGACACACTGAAGCTTTCTTT
>TRBV27|TRBJ2-7|.|.
CASRRSEGGGQAYYEQYF
TGTGCCAGCAGACGGTCCGAGGGGGGGGGACAGGCCTATTACGAGCAGTACTTC
>TRBV9|TRBJ2-7|.|once
CASSAAGSPREQYF
TGTGCCAGCAGCGCCGCGGGCAGTCCGCGAGAGCAGTACTTC
>TRBV7-2|TRBJ2-7|.|.
CASSLAGTRDYEQYF
TGTGCCAGCAGCTTAGCAGGGACAAGAGACTACGAGCAGTACTTC
>TRBV11-2|TRBJ1-1|.|.
CASSLSGVGYNTEAFF
TGTGCCAGCAGCCTGAGCGGAGTAGGATATAACACTGAAGCTTTCTTT
>TRBV7-2|TRBJ1-6|TRBD1|.
CASRQGQSYNSPLHF
TGTGCCAGCAGACAGGGGCAGTCCTATAATTCACCCCTCCACTTT
>TRBV15|TRBJ2-5|.|.
CATSRVGSPLQETQYF
TGTGCCACCAGCAGAGTAGGTAGCCCTCTACAAGAGACCCAGTACTTC
>TRBV5-4|TRBJ1-1|.|.
CASSLDQGSNTEAFF
TGTGCCAGCAGCTTGGATCAGGGCTCCAACACTGAAGCTTTCTTT
>TRBV19|TRBJ1-1|.|.
CASSIGETEAFF
TGTGCCAGTAGTATAGGTGAGACAGAGGCTTTCTTT
>TRBV11-3|TRBJ2-2|.|.
CASSLRDTATGELFF
TGTGCCAGCAGCCTCCGGGACACGGCCACCGGGGAGCTGTTTTTT
>TRBV29-1|TRBJ2-7|.|once
CSVATGYLGHEQYF
TGCAGCGTCGCTACAGGGTACTTAGGCCACGAGCAGTACTTC